Listed here are 31 T cell receptor beta chains from one sample, sequenced in a study of OX40 agonist ivuxolimab in advanced cancers. Generated by immunoSEQ multiplex PCR, the TCRdb table keeps only in-frame clones and is missing some. The repertoire includes over 50,000 clones, 70% to 90% of them detected once, and roughly 5% sits in the top ten. The material sequenced was CD4+ or CD8+ T cells sorted from blood, taken in a trial of the OX40 agonist ivuxolimab. These receptors came from an adult with an advanced solid tumor such as melanoma, head and neck, liver or kidney cancer.

The chain joins TRBV2 to TRBJ1-6; possible D gene TRBD1, 6 bases. The ends were cut back, 4 bases at V and 8 bases at J, with 9 bases in the middle. Per germline, CDR1 SNHLY and CDR2 FYNNEI. The CDR3 is 13 amino acids. The CDR3 reads CASSVNRDSPLHF. CDR3 sequence (DNA): TGTGCCAGCAGTGTTAACAGGGATTCACCCCTCCACTTT.

The chain combines TRBV28 with TRBJ2-1; D is possibly TRBD2 (5 bases). Trimming pared 2 bases from V and 7 bases from J, leaving 6 bases between. The germline V gene encodes CDR1 MDHEN and CDR2 SYDVKM. This CDR3 spans 12 amino acids. The CDR3 loop is CASSLAGNEQFF. CDR3 nucleotides: TGTGCCAGCAGTTTAGCGGGTAATGAGCAGTTCTTC.

This chain links TRBV9 with TRBJ2-2, with D possibly TRBD1 on 5 matching bases. V dropped 5 bases and J dropped 1 base, with 12 bases sitting between them. There are 15 residues in the CDR3. The germline gives CDR1 SGDLS, CDR2 YYNGEE. CDR3 bases: TGTGCCAGCAGAAGAAATACAGGGAACACCGGGGAGCTGTTTTTT. Translation: CASRRNTGNTGELFF.

The chain uses TRBV6-5 and TRBJ1-1; TRBD1 might be the D (5 bases). The CDR3 extends over 15 amino acids. The V end lost 0 bases, the J end lost 3 bases, and 11 bases lay between the germline ends. Germline V lookup: CDR1 MNHEY, CDR2 SVGAGI. The CDR3 here is CASSYSGSGDTEAFF. The CDR3 nucleotides read TGTGCCAGCAGTTACTCGGGTTCGGGGGACACTGAAGCTTTCTTT.

The chain couples TRBV9 to TRBJ1-1; perhaps TRBD1 as D (5 bases). Germline assignment: CDR1 SGDLS and CDR2 YYNGEE. The CDR3 loop spans 14 amino acids. Trimming left V 4 bases short and J 4 bases short, with 14 bases between. The CDR3 spells CASSNQGGGTEAFF. The CDR3 bases are TGTGCCAGCAGCAATCAGGGCGGTGGCACTGAAGCTTTCTTT.

The chain combines TRBV11-3 with TRBJ2-2; tentative D call: TRBD2 (5 bases). The V gene's germline CDR1 is SGHNT and CDR2 YENEEA. The CDR3 consists of 15 residues. Trimming took off 4 bases at V and 2 bases at J, with 11 bases between the two ends. DNA for the CDR3: TGTGCCAGCAGCTCCACCGGGATTAACACCGGGGAGCTGTTTTTT. Translated, it gives CASSSTGINTGELFF.

The chain has TRBV5-3 and TRBJ1-1; tentative D call: TRBD1 (6 bases). TRBV5-3 is an ORF; its function is uncertain. V lost 8 bases and J 5 bases, leaving 19 bases between the germline ends. This CDR3 comprises 14 residues. The CDR3 loop is CASSLEGGNTEAFF. DNA for the CDR3: TGTGCCAGCAGCCTGGAGGGGGGTAATACTGAAGCTTTCTTT.

J is TRBJ2-1 and V is TRBV6-6; D might be TRBD1 (6 bases). CDR1 is MNHNY, CDR2 SVGAGI, per germline (reference sequence). The CDR3 sequence is 16 residues long. The V gene lost 4 bases and the J gene lost 2 bases, with 15 bases spanning the gap. The DNA for the CDR3 is TGTGCCAGCAGTTCCGGCAGACAGGACGCCTACAATGAGCAGTTCTTC. The encoded protein is CASSSGRQDAYNEQFF.

The chain recombines TRBV4-2 with TRBJ1-5, with a tentative D call TRBD1 (5 bases). With 0 bases removed from V and 6 bases from J, the gap between germline ends came to 9 bases. CDR1 is LGHNA and CDR2 is YNFKEQ in the germline V gene. The CDR3 extends over 14 amino acids. CDR3 sequence: CASSQDQGIQPQHF. The CDR3 nucleotides are TGTGCCAGCAGCCAAGATCAGGGTATTCAGCCCCAGCATTTT.

The CDR3 loop reads CASRRAQRGTHTDTQYF. Written as DNA, the CDR3 is TGTGCCAGCAGGCGAGCGCAGCGGGGGACACACACAGATACGCAGTATTTT. The V gene is TRBV11-2, the J gene TRBJ2-3, with 8 bases matching TRBD2. This CDR3 region has 17 residues. Looked up from germline, CDR1 is SGHAT and CDR2 is FQNNGV. Trimming took 6 bases from V and 2 from J; bases not matched to a gene: 13. Complete variable domain (other parts from reference TRBV11-2 and TRBJ2-3): EAGVAQSPRYKIIEKRQSVAFWCNPISGHATLYWYQQILGQGPKLLIQFQNNGVVDDSQLPKDRFSAERLKGVDSTLKIQPAKLEDSAVYLCASRRAQRGTHTDTQYFGPGTRLTVL.

The count of this clone is one. V and J are TRBV4-1 and TRBJ1-1, with a weak D call TRBD1 (6 bases). Germline V lookup: CDR1 MGHRA, CDR2 YSYEKL. V was cut by 2 bases and J by 0 bases, with 10 bases left in between. This CDR3 spans 15 amino acids. The CDR3 here is CASSQSDSMNTEAFF. The CDR3 DNA reads TGCGCCAGCAGCCAATCGGACAGTATGAACACTGAAGCTTTCTTT.

The rearrangement joins TRBV28 to TRBJ2-6; D assignment may be TRBD1 or TRBD2 (5 bases each). V was pared by 6 bases and J by 2 bases, with 11 bases between. The germline CDR1 and CDR2 sequences are MDHEN and SYDVKM. The CDR3 has 15 residues. The CDR3 coding sequence is TGTGCCAGCAGCCCCGGGACGACTGGGGCCAACGTCCTGACTTTC. Encoded protein: CASSPGTTGANVLTF.

This chain uses TRBV4-1 with TRBJ1-4; D is possibly TRBD1 (5 bases). Germline V gene sequence: CDR1 MGHRA, CDR2 YSYEKL. This CDR3 spans 16 amino acids. V dropped 4 bases and J dropped 4 bases, with 16 bases sitting between them. DNA for the CDR3: TGCGCCAGCAGCCCCGAGGGGCCAGGCCTTAATGAAAAACTGTTTTTT. Translating gives CASSPEGPGLNEKLFF.

J is TRBJ2-1 and V is TRBV4-2, with TRBD2 identical over 9 bases. From germline, CDR1 is LGHNA and CDR2 YNFKEQ. The length of the CDR3 is 16 residues. Trimming removed 0 bases from V and 6 bases from J; junction bases left unmatched: 6. This CDR3 is CASSQDRAGGGNEQFF. Here the CDR3 DNA reads TGTGCCAGCAGCCAAGATAGGGCGGGAGGGGGCAATGAGCAGTTCTTC.

The J gene is TRBJ2-1, the V gene TRBV6-4; TRBD2 matches 9 bases. The CDR3 sequence is 15 residues long. V lost 6 bases, J lost 8 bases, and 11 bases stayed unmatched. The V gene's germline CDR1 is MRHNA and CDR2 SNTAGT. The CDR3 bases are TGTGCCAGCAGAGTCGCGGGAGGGACGGGGTATGAGCAGTTCTTC. It is translated as CASRVAGGTGYEQFF.

This clone has just one count. This chain uses TRBV5-1 with TRBJ2-7, with D possibly TRBD2 on 6 matching bases. The ends were cut back, 8 bases at V and 7 bases at J, with 16 bases in the middle. Germline-derived CDR1 and CDR2 are SGHRS and YFSETQ. The CDR3 extends over 12 amino acids. The CDR3 coding sequence is TGCGCCAGTTGCCGGGAGAGCGATGAGCAGTACTTC. This translates into CASCRESDEQYF.

CDR3: CASSSVGTQYF. CDR3 DNA: TGTGCCAGCAGCTCGGTCGGGACCCAGTACTTC. The J gene is TRBJ2-5, the V gene TRBV5-6; D call uncertain. The CDR3 sequence is 11 residues long. V lost 3 bases to trimming and J lost 7 bases, with 7 bases between them. Germline V gene sequence: CDR1 SGHDT, CDR2 YYEEEE.

The chain carries TRBV19 and TRBJ2-1; 9 bases map to TRBD1. The V gene end was trimmed by 7 bases and the J gene end by 0 bases; junction bases not matched to a gene: 10. The CDR3 runs to 17 residues. The V gene's germline CDR1 is LNHDA and CDR2 SQIVND (reference sequence). Here the CDR3 DNA reads TGTGCCAGTAAAGACAGGGGGACGGGCAGCTCCTACAATGAGCAGTTCTTC. Translated, it gives CASKDRGTGSSYNEQFF.

This chain connects TRBV27 to TRBJ1-1; possibly TRBD1 for D (6 bases). In germline, CDR1 is MNHEY, CDR2 SMNVEV (reference sequence). V was shortened by 2 bases and J by 4 bases, with 11 bases between the two germline ends. The CDR3 extends over 14 amino acids. CDR3 amino acids: CASSLDRDTTEAFF. CDR3 nucleotide sequence: TGTGCCAGCAGTTTAGACCGGGACACCACTGAAGCTTTCTTT.

The chain joins TRBV28 to TRBJ2-2, with D perhaps TRBD2 (5 bases). This CDR3 is built from 14 residues. The V gene lost 10 bases and the J gene lost 2 bases, with 14 bases spanning the gap. Per the germline V gene, CDR1 is MDHEN and CDR2 is SYDVKM. In DNA, the CDR3 is TGTGCCATTGGACTCTCCGGAAACACCGGGGAGCTGTTTTTT. It yields the protein CAIGLSGNTGELFF. Variable domain in full (rest from reference TRBV28 and TRBJ2-2): DVKVTQSSRYLVKRTGEKVFLECVQDMDHENMFWYRQDPGLGLRLIYFSYDVKMKEKGDIPEGYSVSREKKERFSLILESASTNQTSMYLCAIGLSGNTGELFFGEGSRLTVL.

The gene calls are TRBV28 and TRBJ1-5; 8 bases fit TRBD1. V shed 3 bases, J shed 4 bases, and the junction held 8 bases outside the gene matches. The CDR3 is made up of 16 amino acids. Germline loops: CDR1 MDHEN, CDR2 SYDVKM. In DNA, the CDR3 is TGTGCCAGCAGTTTCATAGGACAGGGAGAGAATCAGCCCCAGCATTTT. Translation: CASSFIGQGENQPQHF.

Of note for this clone: Germline is not matched at one junction end, which may reflect a read error. The V gene is TRBV6-5, the J gene TRBJ1-2; the D gene is possibly TRBD1 (6 bases). Germline V gives CDR1 MNHEY, CDR2 SVGAGI. The CDR3 consists of 14 residues. In DNA form, the CDR3 reads TGTGCCAGCAGTTACTCGAATCAACAGGGAGCCCCTCTCTTC. The encoded protein is CASSYSNQQGAPLF.

The CDR3 sequence: CASSQVTRQGNTIYF. Written as DNA, the CDR3 is TGTGCCAGCAGCCAAGTAACCCGACAGGGAAACACCATATATTTT. The rearrangement links TRBV4-2 to TRBJ1-3; tentatively, D is TRBD1 (5 bases). This CDR3 spans 15 amino acids. In germline, CDR1 is LGHNA, CDR2 YNFKEQ. Trimming shortened V by 1 base and J by 4 bases, and 11 bases separated the two germline ends.

The genes are TRBV30 and TRBJ1-6; no reliable D call. The CDR3 has 16 residues. In germline, CDR1 is GTSNPN, CDR2 SVGIG (reference sequence). The CDR3 bases are TGTGCAGGGAGGGCGGGAAAACAGAATATTTGTTCACCCCTCCACTTT. This codes for CAGRAGKQNICSPLHF.

The chain carries TRBV10-3 and TRBJ2-7; 12 positions match TRBD2. CDR1 is ENHRY and CDR2 is SYGVKD in the germline V gene. This CDR3 contains 14 residues. V shed 4 bases, J shed 2 bases, and the junction held 0 bases outside the gene matches. The CDR3 is CAISGTSGTYEQYF. DNA of the CDR3: TGTGCCATCAGTGGGACTAGCGGGACCTACGAGCAGTACTTC.

On this clone: The junction departs from germline at one end; a sequencing error may be responsible. This rearrangement joins TRBV5-1 to TRBJ2-7; unclear D gene. In germline, CDR1 is SGHRS, CDR2 YFSETQ. The CDR3 consists of 11 residues. The CDR3 sequence is CASSLAYEQYF. The CDR3 DNA is TGCGCCAGCAGTTTGGCCTACGAGCAGTACTTC.

A note on this clone: The junction departs from germline at one end; a sequencing error may be responsible. The genes are TRBV28 and TRBJ2-2, with 11 bases that match TRBD1. This CDR3 has 16 residues. Germline CDR1 MDHEN, CDR2 SYDVKM. The CDR3 protein is CASCFSGTGGLGELFF. The CDR3 DNA reads as TGTGCCAGCTGTTTCTCCGGGACAGGGGGGTTAGGGGAGCTGTTTTTT.

The chain combines TRBV19 with TRBJ2-7, with 11 bases that match TRBD2. CDR3 length: 16 residues. After removal of 5 bases from V and 4 bases from J, the junction contained 10 bases not matched to a gene. CDR1 is LNHDA and CDR2 is SQIVND in the germline V gene (reference sequence). CDR3 residues: CASSAAASGGPYEQYF. In DNA, the CDR3 is TGTGCCAGTAGTGCGGCCGCTAGCGGGGGGCCTTACGAGCAGTACTTC.

The sample holds one count of this clone. The V gene is TRBV7-8, the J gene TRBJ1-5; a possible D gene is TRBD1 (5 bases). From germline, CDR1 is SGHVS and CDR2 FQNEAQ. The CDR3 totals 15 residues. V was shortened by 4 bases and J by 4 bases, with 14 bases between the two germline ends. CDR3 loop: CASSSGQIPNQPQHF. CDR3 nucleotide sequence: TGTGCCAGCAGCTCCGGACAAATCCCGAATCAGCCCCAGCATTTT.

The chain links TRBV7-6 to TRBJ2-5; D gene uncertain. The CDR3 is 13 residues long. The germline gives CDR1 SGHVS, CDR2 FNYEAQ. Trimming took 3 bases from V and 4 from J, leaving 9 bases between them. The CDR3 loop is CASSLRAGETQYF. DNA for the CDR3: TGTGCCAGCAGCTTGCGCGCTGGAGAGACCCAGTACTTC.

This chain joins TRBV21-1 and TRBJ1-5; no DNA check was done on the table's D call, TRBD1. TRBV21-1 is given as a pseudogene. The CDR3 is 16 residues long. CDR3 DNA sequence: TGTGCCGGCACAGTTTGGGGGCGCGTAAGCAATCAGCCCCAGCATTTT. Amino acids: CAGTVWGRVSNQPQHF.